The 18 T cell receptor beta chains below were found in one sample sequenced in a study of beta chain features in type 1 diabetes. Expressed TCRB transcripts were sequenced, since all the RNA that had been isolated was reverse transcribed. Method: immunoSEQ multiplex PCR; TCRdb's copy keeps in-frame clones and lacks some. The sample consists of approximately 400,000 clones, about 14% of them appearing once. The sample was naive CD4+ T cells from blood. All receptors derive from a woman in her late teens or twenties in good health.

This clone was counted a few times. This chain links TRBV10-3 with TRBJ1-2, with TRBD1 as a possible D gene (5 bases). The CDR3 has 13 residues. Germline CDR1 and CDR2: ENHRY and SYGVKD. Trimming shortened V by 3 bases and J by 8 bases, and 13 bases separated the two germline ends. CDR3 protein: CAISDREGYGYTF. For the CDR3, the DNA is TGTGCCATCAGTGACAGGGAGGGATACGGCTACACCTTC.

This clone was seen only a few times. The V gene is TRBV25-1, the J gene TRBJ1-1; D possibly corresponds to TRBD1 (6 bases). V was pared by 3 bases and J by 3 bases, with 23 bases between. The germline V gene has CDR1 MGHDK and CDR2 SYGVNS. CDR3 size: 18 residues. The CDR3 bases are TGTGCCAGCAGTGATCCTCAGGGGAGCATTCTTCGGGACACTGAAGCTTTCTTT. This codes for CASSDPQGSILRDTEAFF.

This clone was seen a single time. The CDR3 region has the DNA TGTGCCAGCAACCTGGAGAGCGGGGGAAACAATGAGCAGTTCTTC. Its translation: CASNLESGGNNEQFF. The genes are TRBV6-6 and TRBJ2-1; 8 positions match TRBD2. CDR1 and CDR2 (germline): MNHNY, SVGAGI (reference sequence). This CDR3 has 15 amino acids. V dropped 7 bases and J dropped 5; count of bases not matched to a gene: 10.

V usage is TRBV18 and J usage is TRBJ1-5, with D uncertain. V was trimmed by 3 bases and J by 2 bases, leaving 14 bases between them. The CDR3 sequence is 16 residues long. Per germline, CDR1 KGHSH and CDR2 LQKENI. CDR3 loop: CASSPPGNGGNQPQHF. CDR3 nucleotides: TGTGCCAGCTCACCCCCGGGGAACGGGGGCAATCAGCCCCAGCATTTT. The full variable domain, its missing parts supplied by reference TRBV18 and TRBJ1-5, is NAGVMQNPRHLVRRRGQEARLRCSPMKGHSHVYWYRQLPEEGLKFMVYLQKENIIDESGMPKERFSAEFPKEGPSILRIQQVVRGDSAAYFCASSPPGNGGNQPQHFGDGTRLSIL.

This clone showed up just a few times. The chain uses TRBV9 and TRBJ2-1, with 15 positions matching TRBD2. The J segment lost 2 bases and the V segment lost 4 bases, leaving 7 bases of the junction unmatched. Germline CDR1 SGDLS, CDR2 YYNGEE. This CDR3 is 18 amino acids long. The CDR3 region is CASSPRTSGRATYNEQFF. The CDR3 bases are TGTGCCAGCAGCCCTCGGACTAGCGGGAGGGCAACCTACAATGAGCAGTTCTTC.

The chain carries TRBV28 and TRBJ2-5, with D possibly matching TRBD1 (5 bases). V gave up 7 bases and J gave up 2 bases, with 14 bases separating them. The germline V gene has CDR1 MDHEN and CDR2 SYDVKM. The CDR3 consists of 14 residues. In DNA form, the CDR3 reads TGTGCCAGCACTGACTCGACAGTACAAGAGACCCAGTACTTC. This codes for CASTDSTVQETQYF. Full variable domain (missing parts from reference TRBV28 and TRBJ2-5): DVKVTQSSRYLVKRTGEKVFLECVQDMDHENMFWYRQDPGLGLRLIYFSYDVKMKEKGDIPEGYSVSREKKERFSLILESASTNQTSMYLCASTDSTVQETQYFGPGTRLLVL.

This clone was counted between two and nine times. The chain recombines TRBV30 with TRBJ2-4; D gene unclear. There are 13 residues in the CDR3. Germline-derived CDR1 and CDR2 are GTSNPN and SVGIG (reference sequence). Trimming took off 0 bases at V and 5 bases at J, with 8 bases between the two ends. Here the CDR3 reads CAWSVHEENIQYF. The DNA for the CDR3 is TGTGCCTGGAGTGTACATGAAGAAAACATTCAGTACTTC.

J is TRBJ2-6 and V is TRBV28; unclear D gene. There are 16 residues in the CDR3. Germline CDR1 and CDR2: MDHEN and SYDVKM. The germline V and J ends were trimmed by 5 bases and 0 bases, with 11 bases remaining between them. CDR3 protein: CASSILPSSGANVLTF. CDR3 nucleotides: TGTGCCAGCAGTATACTTCCGAGCTCTGGGGCCAACGTCCTGACTTTC.

This clone was picked up a small number of times. V gene TRBV7-9 combines with J gene TRBJ1-1, with TRBD1 matching over 9 bases. The CDR3 consists of 15 residues. V gave up 5 bases and J gave up 6 bases; unmatched junction bases: 10. From germline, CDR1 is SEHNR and CDR2 FQNEAQ (reference sequence). The CDR3 sequence: CASSPGGDRVAEAFF. The CDR3 region has the DNA TGTGCCAGCAGCCCCGGGGGGGACAGGGTGGCTGAAGCTTTCTTT.

In its sample, this clone was seen a few times. The V call is TRBV29-1, the J call TRBJ2-1, with TRBD2 identical over 16 bases. The length of the CDR3 is 17 residues. Germline values: CDR1 SQVTM, CDR2 ANQGSEA. Losses at the gene ends were 3 bases for V and 0 bases for J; bases not matched to a gene: 2. Written as DNA, the CDR3 is TGCAGCGTTGAGGGACTAGCGGGAGGGAGCTCCTACAATGAGCAGTTCTTC. Translated, it gives CSVEGLAGGSSYNEQFF.

The chain joins TRBV30 to TRBJ2-3, with no clear D. CDR1 is GTSNPN and CDR2 is SVGIG in the germline V gene (reference sequence). With 2 bases removed from V and 6 bases from J, the gap between germline ends came to 9 bases. This CDR3 has 12 amino acids. DNA of the CDR3: TGTGCCTGGAGTCTAAGTATGGATACGCAGTATTTT. This gives the protein CAWSLSMDTQYF.

This clone was detected a few times. This chain joins TRBV29-1 and TRBJ2-1; 9 positions match TRBD2. Germline lookup yields CDR1 SQVTM and CDR2 ANQGSEA. V shed 4 bases and J 8 bases; nucleotides not matched to a gene: 18. The CDR3 has 17 amino acids. CDR3 loop: CSVVISGRVAGAYEQFF. The CDR3 bases are TGCAGCGTTGTCATCTCGGGGCGAGTAGCGGGAGCATATGAGCAGTTCTTC.

The chain couples TRBV25-1 to TRBJ2-2, with D possibly TRBD2 on 5 matching bases. CDR1 is MGHDK, CDR2 SYGVNS, per germline. The V end lost 0 bases, the J end lost 2 bases, and 13 bases lay between the germline ends. This CDR3 has 17 amino acids. This CDR3 is CASSEYRGSSNTGELFF. The CDR3 DNA sequence: TGTGCCAGCAGTGAATACCGAGGATCTAGCAACACCGGGGAGCTGTTTTTT.

This clone was found a few times. The J gene is TRBJ2-3, the V gene TRBV18; 10 nucleotides align to TRBD2. The CDR3 is 15 residues long. The germline V gene has CDR1 KGHSH and CDR2 LQKENI. J lost 4 bases, V lost 2 bases, and 3 bases had no gene match. CDR3 residues: CASSPSSGSPDTQYF. The CDR3 region has the DNA TGTGCCAGCTCACCATCTAGCGGGAGTCCAGATACGCAGTATTTT.

The chain recombines TRBV10-2 with TRBJ2-7; TRBD2 matches at 13 bases. The V gene end was trimmed by 3 bases and the J gene end by 3 bases; junction bases not matched to a gene: 2. This CDR3 comprises 15 residues. Germline V lookup: CDR1 WSHSY, CDR2 SAAADI. CDR3 DNA sequence: TGCGCCAGCAGTGAAGGGACTAGCGGGAACTACGAGCAGTACTTC. This encodes CASSEGTSGNYEQYF.

CDR3 bases: TGCAGAGGGGGGGCTTCCTACGAGCAGTACTTC. Translation gives CRGGASYEQYF. The V call is TRBV20-1, the J call TRBJ2-7; tentative D call: TRBD2 (7 bases). This CDR3 is 11 amino acids long. The germline gives CDR1 DFQATT, CDR2 SNEGSKA (reference sequence).

This clone appeared a few times. The V call is TRBV5-1, the J call TRBJ2-5; the D is unclear. The CDR3 is 12 residues long. CDR1 is SGHRS and CDR2 is YFSETQ in the germline V gene. Trimming shortened V by 1 base and J by 5 bases, and 6 bases separated the two germline ends. CDR3 region: CASSLSAETQYF. In DNA, the CDR3 is TGCGCCAGCAGCTTGAGTGCGGAGACCCAGTACTTC.

With regard to this clone: The junction departs from germline at one end; a sequencing error may be responsible. This chain links TRBV7-9 with TRBJ1-4; TRBD1 aligns across 9 bases. The CDR3 runs 11 residues. The germline V gene has CDR1 SEHNR and CDR2 FQNEAQ (reference sequence). Here the CDR3 reads CASSGDRDASF. CDR3 DNA sequence: TGTGCCAGCAGTGGGGACAGGGACGCTTCTTTT.